The 12 T cell receptor beta chains presented below share a single source sample, sequenced in a study of blood T cell repertoires in COVID-19. Generated by immunoSEQ multiplex PCR, the TCRdb table keeps only in-frame clones and is missing some. The data contain roughly 170,000 clones, roughly 84% of them singletons. Sequences were obtained from peripheral blood. These receptors all stem from a woman aged 45-59 years with COVID-19, enrolled during active disease.

This chain connects TRBV11-2 to TRBJ2-3; 7 nucleotides match TRBD2. Trimming took 6 bases from V and 3 from J; bases not matched to a gene: 6. CDR1 and CDR2 from the germline V gene are SGHAT and FQNNGV. The CDR3 has 14 residues. The CDR3 region is CASSYAGETDTQYF. Written as DNA, the CDR3 is TGTGCCAGCAGTTATGCGGGGGAGACAGATACGCAGTATTTT.

The chain uses TRBV27 and TRBJ2-6, with TRBD1 matching 7 bases. V lost 7 bases, J lost 0 bases, and 6 bases stayed unmatched. The CDR3 is 16 residues long. The V gene's germline CDR1 is MNHEY and CDR2 SMNVEV (reference sequence). The CDR3: CASKGQIRSGANVLTF. The CDR3 DNA is TGTGCCAGCAAGGGACAGATTCGCTCTGGGGCCAACGTCCTGACTTTC.

A remark on this clone: The same CDR3 also results from other DNA sequences found in this sample. The chain employs TRBV7-2 and TRBJ2-2; possibly TRBD1 for D (6 bases). Between the trimmed V and J ends, which lost 1 base and 4 bases, there was a span of 7 bases. CDR3 length: 14 amino acids. CDR1 is SGHTA, CDR2 FQGNSA, per germline. The CDR3, as DNA: TGTGCCAGCAGCTTAGACAGGGTCACCGGGGAGCTGTTTTTT. Translated: CASSLDRVTGELFF.

The chain uses TRBV19 and TRBJ2-3, with D maybe TRBD2 (5 bases). Germline lookup yields CDR1 LNHDA and CDR2 SQIVND (reference sequence). Trimming left V 3 bases short and J 0 bases short, with 10 bases between. The CDR3 runs 15 residues. The CDR3 spells CASSIMRASTDTQYF. The CDR3 DNA reads TGTGCCAGTAGTATTATGCGGGCTAGCACAGATACGCAGTATTTT.

This chain connects TRBV19 to TRBJ1-2; 8 nucleotides align to TRBD1. This CDR3 spans 12 amino acids. Germline-derived CDR1 and CDR2 are LNHDA and SQIVND (reference sequence). V lost 6 bases and J lost 4; bases outside the gene matches: 1. The CDR3 bases are TGTGCCAGTAGGGACAGGGCCTATGGCTACACCTTC. Translation: CASRDRAYGYTF.

The J gene is TRBJ2-2, the V gene TRBV5-1, with 7 bases lining up with TRBD1. Per germline, CDR1 SGHRS and CDR2 YFSETQ. V trimming: 4 bases; J trimming: 6 bases; junction bases outside the gene matches: 9. The CDR3 is 15 amino acids. Here the CDR3 DNA reads TGCGCCAGCAGCCAGCAGACAGGGTCGGCCGGGGAGCTGTTTTTT. It translates to CASSQQTGSAGELFF. The full variable domain, with the rest looked up from reference TRBV5-1 and TRBJ2-2, is KAGVTQTPRYLIKTRGQQVTLSCSPISGHRSVSWYQQTPGQGLQFLFEYFSETQRNKGNFPGRFSGRQFSNSRSEMNVSTLELGDSALYLCASSQQTGSAGELFFGEGSRLTVL.

The CDR3 here is CASRSEGTQHF. As DNA, the CDR3 is TGTGCCAGCAGGTCGGAGGGGACCCAGCATTTT. V and J are TRBV2 and TRBJ1-5; D might be TRBD1 (5 bases). Germline CDR1 and CDR2: SNHLY and FYNNEI. The CDR3 spans 11 residues. V gave up 6 bases and J gave up 11 bases, with 11 bases separating them.

The genes are TRBV2 and TRBJ1-4; D ambiguous. Trimming took off 2 bases at V and 2 bases at J, with 12 bases between the two ends. This CDR3 region has 16 residues. Germline lookup yields CDR1 SNHLY and CDR2 FYNNEI. CDR3: CASSEWAIKTNEKLFF. The CDR3 DNA follows: TGTGCCAGCAGTGAATGGGCTATTAAGACTAATGAAAAACTGTTTTTT.

This chain joins TRBV3-1 (or the pseudogene TRBV3-2) and TRBJ2-7, with 12 bases lining up with TRBD1. Germline CDR1 and CDR2: LGHDT and YNNKEL (reference sequence). The V and J ends lost 4 bases and 7 bases, in that order; junction bases with no gene match: 8. The CDR3 is 15 residues long. CDR3 bases: TGTGCCAGCAGCCCACCGGGACAGGGGGCAAGGGAGCAGTACTTC. Protein product: CASSPPGQGAREQYF.

The chain couples TRBV6-6 to TRBJ2-5; no clear D gene. The CDR3 has 13 residues. Germline assignment: CDR1 MNHNY and CDR2 SVGAGI (reference sequence). V dropped 5 bases and J dropped 3 bases, with 10 bases sitting between them. The CDR3 DNA follows: TGTGCCAGCAGTCCCCCTAGTGAAGAGACCCAGTACTTC. It codes for CASSPPSEETQYF.

The V call is TRBV6-5, the J call TRBJ2-7; maybe TRBD1 (5 bases). The CDR3 loop spans 13 amino acids. Trimming stripped 4 bases from V and 2 bases from J, with 9 bases between. Germline V gives CDR1 MNHEY, CDR2 SVGAGI. The CDR3 region is CASSSPGTYEQYF. The DNA for the CDR3 is TGTGCCAGCAGTTCCCCAGGGACCTACGAGCAGTACTTC.

The CDR3 region is CASTITDTQYF. The CDR3 DNA sequence: TGTGCCAGCACAATCACAGATACGCAGTATTTT. The V call is TRBV6-5, the J call TRBJ2-3; no reliable D call. CDR3 size: 11 residues. The germline V and J ends were trimmed by 7 bases and 2 bases, with 4 bases remaining between them. Germline V lookup: CDR1 MNHEY, CDR2 SVGAGI.